This is a list of T cell receptor beta chains from one sample in a study of blood T cell repertoires in COVID-19. Only in-frame clones appear in the TCRdb table, and some are missing; sequencing was by immunoSEQ multiplex PCR. The sample carries approximately 86,000 clones, about nine tenths recorded once. Specimen: peripheral blood. The receptors come from a man aged 45-65 years with acute or convalescent COVID-19. The CDR3 runs from the conserved cysteine through the conserved F or W. The D gene is left open where the match is weak. Size tells how often a clone was seen (once, few, many) or the class of an expanded clone, and some rows leave it out.

J: TRBJ1-4
length: 14
size: .
V: TRBV3-1/TRBV3-2
D: TRBD1
DNA: TGTGCCAGCAGCCACCGGGACAGGGAGGGTCAACTGTTTTTT
CDR3: CASSHRDREGQLFF

J: TRBJ1-6
length: 16
size: .
V: TRBV7-9
D: TRBD1
DNA: TGTGCCAGCAGCTACGACAGGGAGGTCGTTAATTCACCCCTCCACTTT
CDR3: CASSYDREVVNSPLHF

J: TRBJ1-2
length: 16
size: few
V: TRBV4-2
D: .
DNA: TGTGCCAGCAGCCCCCGCGCAGAGGCATCGGTCTATGGCTACACCTTC
CDR3: CASSPRAEASVYGYTF

J: TRBJ2-1
length: 13
size: .
V: TRBV3-1/TRBV3-2
D: .
DNA: TGTGCCAGCAGCCGCGCCGTAGCGAGGGAGCAGTTCTTC
CDR3: CASSRAVAREQFF

J: TRBJ1-5
length: 15
size: .
V: TRBV28
D: TRBD1
DNA: TGTGCCAGCAGTCCGGAAGGACAGGGATTTTGGGCCCAGCATTTT
CDR3: CASSPEGQGFWAQHF

J: TRBJ1-4
length: 14
size: .
V: TRBV6-5
D: TRBD1
DNA: TGTGCCAGCAGTTTAGGACAGGGTTATGAAAAACTGTTTTTT
CDR3: CASSLGQGYEKLFF

J: TRBJ2-1
length: 14
size: .
V: TRBV6-4
D: .
DNA: TGTGCCAGCAGTAACGAAGGGAGGATCGATGAGCAGTTCTTC
CDR3: CASSNEGRIDEQFF

J: TRBJ1-1
length: 14
size: .
V: TRBV6-5
D: .
DNA: TGTGCCAGCAGTTACGGGGTGGGGGGACCTGAAGCTTTCTTT
CDR3: CASSYGVGGPEAFF

J: TRBJ2-3
length: 12
size: once
V: TRBV20-1
D: .
DNA: TGCAGTGCTAGTCTAGCTACAGATACGCAGTATTTT
CDR3: CSASLATDTQYF

J: TRBJ1-1
length: 14
size: .
V: TRBV28
D: .
DNA: TGTGCCAGCAGTCCCTCGACAGGACGCACTGAAGCTTTCTTT
CDR3: CASSPSTGRTEAFF

J: TRBJ2-3
length: 16
size: .
V: TRBV3-1/TRBV3-2
D: TRBD2
DNA: TGTGCCAGCAGCCAGCGGGGGGGCCGTAGCACAGATACGCAGTATTTT
CDR3: CASSQRGGRSTDTQYF

J: TRBJ2-1
length: 13
size: .
V: TRBV12-3/TRBV12-4
D: TRBD1
DNA: TGTGCCAGCAGTCCGGGGACAGTGGGTGAGCAGTTCTTC
CDR3: CASSPGTVGEQFF

J: TRBJ1-6
length: 15
size: .
V: TRBV6-5
D: TRBD1
DNA: TGTGCCAGCAGTTACTCGGCAGGGGGGAATTCACCCCTCCACTTT
CDR3: CASSYSAGGNSPLHF

J: TRBJ1-1
length: 12
size: .
V: TRBV6-5
D: .
DNA: TGTGCCAGCAGTTCCCTCGTCCGGGAAGCTTTCTTT
CDR3: CASSSLVREAFF

J: TRBJ2-1
length: 15
size: .
V: TRBV5-4
D: TRBD2
DNA: TGTGCCAGCAGCCGGACTAGCGGGACGTACAATGAGCAGTTCTTC
CDR3: CASSRTSGTYNEQFF

J: TRBJ1-5
length: 15
size: .
V: TRBV19
D: TRBD1
DNA: TGTGCCAGTACCCCAGGGCAGGGGGGTTATCAGCCCCAGCATTTT
CDR3: CASTPGQGGYQPQHF

J: TRBJ1-1
length: 15
size: .
V: TRBV18
D: .
DNA: TGTGCCAGCTCACCATTAGGCAGTTTCAACAGTGAAGCTTTCTTT
CDR3: CASSPLGSFNSEAFF

J: TRBJ2-3
length: 15
size: .
V: TRBV10-3
D: .
DNA: TGTGCCAGTTTAGACTCTACCCAGGGGTCAGATACGCAGTATTTT
CDR3: CASLDSTQGSDTQYF

J: TRBJ1-1
length: 14
size: .
V: TRBV11-2
D: TRBD1
DNA: TGTGCCAGCAGCCCTACAGGGGGGGTCACTGAAGCTTTCTTT
CDR3: CASSPTGGVTEAFF

J: TRBJ2-3
length: 15
size: .
V: TRBV4-1
D: .
DNA: TGCGCCAGCAGCCAAGATGGCGGAAGCACAGATACGCAGTATTTT
CDR3: CASSQDGGSTDTQYF

J: TRBJ2-3
length: 16
size: .
V: TRBV5-1
D: TRBD2
DNA: TGCGCCAGCAGCTTGACTAGCGGGGGGCCTGGAGATACGCAGTATTTT
CDR3: CASSLTSGGPGDTQYF

J: TRBJ1-4
length: 13
size: .
V: TRBV6-5
D: TRBD1
DNA: TGTGCCAGCAGCAGGACAGGGCGCCCAGGACTGTTTTTT
CDR3: CASSRTGRPGLFF